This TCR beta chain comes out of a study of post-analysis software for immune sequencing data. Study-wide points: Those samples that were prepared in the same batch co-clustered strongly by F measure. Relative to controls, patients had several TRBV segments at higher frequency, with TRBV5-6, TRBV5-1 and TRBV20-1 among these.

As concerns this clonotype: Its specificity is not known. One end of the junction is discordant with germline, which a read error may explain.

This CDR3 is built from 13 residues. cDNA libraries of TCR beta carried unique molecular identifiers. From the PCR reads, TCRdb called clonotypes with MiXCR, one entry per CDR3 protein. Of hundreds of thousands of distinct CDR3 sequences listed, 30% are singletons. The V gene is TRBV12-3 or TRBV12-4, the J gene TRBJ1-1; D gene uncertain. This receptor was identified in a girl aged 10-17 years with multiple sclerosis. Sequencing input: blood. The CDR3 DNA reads TGTACCAGCAGTTTGGGCGTGAACACTGAAGCTTTCTTT. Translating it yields CTSSLGVNTEAFF.